This entry describes one T cell receptor (beta chain). Antigen unknown. The CDR3 is 13 amino acids. V was pared by 6 bases and J by 2 bases, with 11 bases between. The germline V gene encodes CDR1 SNHLY and CDR2 FYNNEI. This sample stems from a study of B cell selection in AIRE deficiency. In the study's own analysis: Pooled Tregs gave about 60,000 patient and around 96,000 donor TCRbeta sequences. Generated by immunoSEQ multiplex PCR, the TCRdb table keeps only in-frame clones and is missing some. That table gives V, J and clone size, and the DNA gave D and trimming. Of 5,000 or so clones in the sample, about 90% are singletons; the top ten hold around 3%. Sorted regulatory T cells were CD4-positive, CD25-high and CD127-low or negative. Study-wide points: Healthy donors alone shared over 25% of 3,500 to 4,500 Treg sequences; patients alone about 10%. Only TCRbeta was sequenced; approximately 37% of shared healthy Treg sequences appeared in Tconv. About 29% of healthy-shared Treg sequences were found among patient Tconv cells.

The sequencing sample was made of Tregs sorted from PBMCs. V usage is TRBV2 and J usage is TRBJ2-7; D is perhaps TRBD1 or TRBD2 (5 bases each). This TCR was sampled from a human donor with AIRE deficiency. This CDR3 is CASRGRGAYEQYF. CDR3 sequence (DNA): TGTGCCAGCAGGGGACGGGGAGCCTACGAGCAGTACTTC. Full variable domain (rest looked up from reference TRBV2 and TRBJ2-7): EPEVTQTPSHQVTQMGQEVILRCVPISNHLYFYWYRQILGQKVEFLVSFYNNEISEKSEIFDDQFSVERPDGSNFTLKIRSTKLEDSAMYFCASRGRGAYEQYFGPGTRLTVT.